A single sample is the source of the 31 T cell receptor beta chains below, sequenced in a study of blood T cell repertoires in COVID-19. Sequencing was performed with immunoSEQ multiplex PCR; in TCRdb, only in-frame clones are kept and a portion is missing. The sample yields approximately 210,000 clones, approximately 84% seen once. Sequenced material: PBMCs or T cells enriched from blood (not recorded which). The source of these receptors is a man aged 35 to 55 who had recovered from COVID-19.

V and J are TRBV13 and TRBJ2-3; 10 bases match TRBD2. J was trimmed by 1 base and V by 8 bases; bases with no gene match: 9. The CDR3 covers 16 residues. The germline CDR1 and CDR2 sequences are PRHDT and FYEKMQ (reference sequence). The chain's CDR3 is CASGSKRGGGTDTQYF. The CDR3, as DNA: TGTGCCAGCGGCTCGAAGCGGGGGGGCGGCACAGATACGCAGTATTTT. Complete variable domain (other parts from reference TRBV13 and TRBJ2-3): AAGVIQSPRHLIKEKRETATLKCYPIPRHDTVYWYQQGPGQDPQFLISFYEKMQSDKGSIPDRFSAQQFSDYHSELNMSSLELGDSALYFCASGSKRGGGTDTQYFGPGTRLTVL.

The CDR3 region is CASSGGTSGRERNIQYF. The CDR3 DNA follows: TGTGCCAGCAGCGGGGGGACTAGCGGGAGGGAAAGAAACATTCAGTACTTC. The rearrangement joins TRBV9 to TRBJ2-4; 16 bases map to TRBD2. The CDR3 has 17 amino acids. Losses at the gene ends were 3 bases for V and 6 bases for J; bases not matched to a gene: 6. Germline V CDR1 and CDR2: SGDLS, YYNGEE.

This chain joins TRBV19 and TRBJ2-2; D might be TRBD2 (7 bases). Germline CDR1 reads LNHDA; CDR2 reads SQIVND (reference sequence). Trimming stripped 3 bases from V and 9 bases from J, with 17 bases between. CDR3 length: 15 residues. CDR3 residues: CASSIRGGGGRELFF. CDR3 nucleotides: TGTGCCAGTAGTATTAGGGGGGGTGGAGGCCGGGAGCTGTTTTTT.

CDR3 sequence reads: CASSPRLAGGYEQYF. The CDR3 DNA is TGTGCCAGCAGCCCCCGTCTAGCGGGGGGGTACGAGCAGTACTTC. The V gene is TRBV7-2, the J gene TRBJ2-7; 12 nucleotides line up with TRBD2. The CDR3 has 15 amino acids. Germline V gene data show CDR1 as SGHTA and CDR2 as FQGNSA. The ends lost 5 bases at V and 4 bases at J; junction bases unmatched: 6.

This sequence joins TRBV18 and TRBJ1-3; TRBD1 agrees at 7 bases. Per the germline V gene, CDR1 is KGHSH and CDR2 is LQKENI. The CDR3 is 17 amino acids. V trimming: 2 bases; J trimming: 1 base; junction bases outside the gene matches: 8. CDR3 residues: CASSPSPPTGSGNTIYF. Here the CDR3 DNA reads TGTGCCAGCTCACCAAGCCCTCCGACAGGGTCTGGAAACACCATATATTTT.

This rearrangement joins TRBV5-5 to TRBJ2-7; 7 bases map to TRBD1. Trimming took 7 bases from V and 3 from J; bases not matched to a gene: 4. Germline CDR1 SGHKS, CDR2 YYEKEE (reference sequence). The CDR3 contains 12 residues. CDR3 sequence reads: CASSWTGYEQYF. The DNA for the CDR3 is TGTGCCAGCTCGTGGACAGGCTACGAGCAGTACTTC.

This clone was detected a few times. The chain uses TRBV27 and TRBJ2-1; D not resolved. Germline V gene data show CDR1 as MNHEY and CDR2 as SMNVEV (reference sequence). V lost 3 bases and J 9 bases, leaving 6 bases between the germline ends. This CDR3 comprises 11 residues. This CDR3 is CASSFSREQFF. In nucleotides, the CDR3 is TGTGCCAGCAGTTTTTCGCGTGAGCAGTTCTTC.

The V and J genes are TRBV6-5 and TRBJ1-2; TRBD1 might be the D (5 bases). The CDR3 covers 13 residues. Per germline, CDR1 MNHEY and CDR2 SVGAGI. The V gene lost 7 bases and the J gene lost 3 bases, with 12 bases spanning the gap. The CDR3 region is CASTLGQYYGYTF. The CDR3 coding sequence is TGTGCCAGCACCTTGGGGCAGTACTATGGCTACACCTTC.

The V call is TRBV19, the J call TRBJ1-6, with D perhaps TRBD1 (6 bases). The CDR3 is 15 residues long. V was trimmed by 4 bases and J by 10 bases, leaving 17 bases between them. Germline CDR1 reads LNHDA; CDR2 reads SQIVND (reference sequence). The CDR3 DNA sequence: TGTGCCAGTAGTAAACAGGGTTATGCGGAATCACCCCTCCACTTT. Translating it yields CASSKQGYAESPLHF.

The chain uses TRBV2 and TRBJ2-7, with TRBD1 matching 11 bases. Germline CDR1 SNHLY, CDR2 FYNNEI. The CDR3 covers 15 residues. The J segment lost 5 bases and the V segment lost 2 bases, leaving 5 bases of the junction unmatched. CDR3 protein: CASSEWGQGVNEQYF. The CDR3 DNA reads TGTGCCAGCAGTGAATGGGGACAGGGGGTCAACGAGCAGTACTTC.

This clone was picked up a small number of times. This sample includes further DNA sequences coding for the same CDR3. The rearrangement joins TRBV9 to TRBJ1-2; 8 bases match TRBD1. The germline gives CDR1 SGDLS, CDR2 YYNGEE. This CDR3 region has 14 residues. Germline trimming cut 3 bases from V and 4 bases from J; bases unmatched to any gene: 5. The CDR3 here is CASSAGQGIYGYTF. As DNA, the CDR3 is TGTGCCAGCAGCGCCGGACAGGGAATCTATGGCTACACCTTC. Using reference TRBV9 and TRBJ1-2 for the parts outside the CDR3, the full variable domain is DSGVTQTPKHLITATGQRVTLRCSPRSGDLSVYWYQQSLDQGLQFLIQYYNGEERAKGNILERFSAQQFPDLHSELNLSSLELGDSALYFCASSAGQGIYGYTFGSGTRLTVV.

This clone has a single count. The chain carries TRBV20-1 and TRBJ2-3; D is possibly TRBD1 (5 bases). Trimming took 3 bases from V and 6 from J, leaving 13 bases between them. Germline loops: CDR1 DFQATT, CDR2 SNEGSKA (reference sequence). CDR3 length equals 13 residues. The CDR3 sequence: CSASLQGLDTQYF. CDR3 DNA sequence: TGCAGTGCTAGTCTGCAGGGCCTGGATACGCAGTATTTT.

This clone has a single count. The chain carries TRBV18 and TRBJ2-2; 11 nucleotides align to TRBD1. This CDR3 is 14 amino acids long. In germline, CDR1 is KGHSH, CDR2 LQKENI. The trim removed 7 bases at V and 7 bases at J, leaving 5 bases unmatched. The CDR3 sequence is CASYGQGAGGELFF. The CDR3 coding sequence is TGTGCCAGCTACGGACAGGGGGCAGGCGGGGAGCTGTTTTTT. Drawing the rest from reference TRBV18 and TRBJ2-2, the complete variable domain is NAGVMQNPRHLVRRRGQEARLRCSPMKGHSHVYWYRQLPEEGLKFMVYLQKENIIDESGMPKERFSAEFPKEGPSILRIQQVVRGDSAAYFCASYGQGAGGELFFGEGSRLTVL.

In its sample, this clone was seen once. This rearrangement joins TRBV6-5 to TRBJ1-2, with a possible D match to TRBD1 (5 bases). In germline, CDR1 is MNHEY, CDR2 SVGAGI. The CDR3 loop spans 15 amino acids. Trimming pared 1 base from V and 1 base from J, leaving 10 bases between. The CDR3 DNA reads as TGTGCCAGCAGTTACTACGGGGGTGGTAACTATGGCTACACCTTC. Translating it yields CASSYYGGGNYGYTF.

The chain couples TRBV7-2 to TRBJ1-5, with D possibly TRBD1 on 5 matching bases. V was cut by 6 bases and J by 9 bases, with 15 bases left in between. The CDR3 has 13 residues. The germline gives CDR1 SGHTA, CDR2 FQGNSA. CDR3 loop: CASSSGGERPQHF. For the CDR3, the DNA is TGTGCCAGCAGTTCCGGGGGGGAACGGCCCCAGCATTTT.

This sequence joins TRBV25-1 and TRBJ1-6; D call uncertain. CDR3 length: 14 residues. The germline CDR1 and CDR2 sequences are MGHDK and SYGVNS. V lost 4 bases, J lost 7 bases, and 11 bases lay in between. The CDR3 reads CASSARVGNSPLHF. DNA for the CDR3: TGTGCCAGCAGTGCCCGGGTTGGGAATTCACCCCTCCACTTT.

This clone was counted a few times. At the DNA level, this CDR3 is encoded by other sequences in the same sample as well. The rearrangement links TRBV5-1 to TRBJ1-4; TRBD1 matches at 9 bases. Per the germline V gene, CDR1 is SGHRS and CDR2 is YFSETQ. The CDR3 is made up of 15 amino acids. V lost 0 bases, J lost 5 bases, and 2 bases stayed unmatched. Here the CDR3 DNA reads TGCGCCAGCAGCTTGGAGGGGACAGGGAATGAAAAACTGTTTTTT. This gives the protein CASSLEGTGNEKLFF.

This rearrangement joins TRBV5-5 to TRBJ1-3, with D possibly matching TRBD1 (5 bases). With 4 bases removed from V and 1 base from J, the gap between germline ends came to 12 bases. This CDR3 has 15 amino acids. Germline V lookup: CDR1 SGHKS, CDR2 YYEKEE (reference sequence). The CDR3 nucleotides read TGTGCCAGCAGCCCCTGGCGGGGGTCTGGAAACACCATATATTTT. Its protein product is CASSPWRGSGNTIYF.

The V and J genes are TRBV9 and TRBJ2-3; a weak D match, TRBD2 (6 bases). The CDR3 runs to 14 residues. With 0 bases removed from V and 3 bases from J, the gap between germline ends came to 8 bases. The germline CDR1 and CDR2 sequences are SGDLS and YYNGEE. The CDR3, as DNA: TGTGCCAGCAGCGTAGATGCGGGAACAGATACGCAGTATTTT. It codes for CASSVDAGTDTQYF.

The chain couples TRBV11-2 to TRBJ1-5, with 7 bases matching TRBD1. V lost 5 bases and J lost 0; bases outside the gene matches: 4. This CDR3 has 15 residues. Germline V gene sequence: CDR1 SGHAT, CDR2 FQNNGV. CDR3 nucleotide sequence: TGTGCCAGCAGCGCATACAGGGGTAGCAATCAGCCCCAGCATTTT. Protein product: CASSAYRGSNQPQHF.

This clone is a singleton in its sample. The genes are TRBV7-2 and TRBJ2-1; D is unclear. V was cut by 0 bases and J by 4 bases, with 4 bases left in between. In germline, CDR1 is SGHTA, CDR2 FQGNSA. The CDR3 spans 13 residues. The CDR3 DNA sequence: TGTGCCAGCAGCTTAGCACTTTACAATGAGCAGTTCTTC. Its protein product is CASSLALYNEQFF.

Notes on this clone: The same CDR3 can be traced to other DNA sequences in this sample. The V gene is TRBV7-9, the J gene TRBJ1-5; a weak D match, TRBD1 (5 bases). The CDR3 has 14 amino acids. V dropped 5 bases and J dropped 2 bases, with 10 bases sitting between them. CDR1 and CDR2 from the germline V gene are SEHNR and FQNEAQ (reference sequence). The chain's CDR3 is CASSRGGGNQPQHF. CDR3 sequence (DNA): TGTGCCAGCAGCCGCGGAGGGGGCAATCAGCCCCAGCATTTT.

The V gene is TRBV6-1, the J gene TRBJ1-4; D is perhaps TRBD1 (5 bases). The CDR3 is 15 residues long. Germline V CDR1 and CDR2: MNHNS, SASEGT. Trimming cost V 2 bases and J 8 bases, with 15 bases left between them. The CDR3 sequence is CASSETGDGREKLFF. The CDR3 bases are TGTGCCAGCAGTGAAACGGGGGACGGTAGAGAAAAACTGTTTTTT.

The V and J genes are TRBV27 and TRBJ2-5; D is perhaps TRBD1 (6 bases). Germline V CDR1 and CDR2: MNHEY, SMNVEV (reference sequence). The CDR3 extends over 15 amino acids. Trimming stripped 6 bases from V and 4 bases from J, with 18 bases between. The CDR3 bases are TGTGCCAGCAGCTCCTTGGGGGCAGGGGTAGAGACCCAGTACTTC. Translated, it gives CASSSLGAGVETQYF.

The chain employs TRBV11-2 and TRBJ2-5, with 11 positions matching TRBD1. Germline CDR1 is SGHAT and CDR2 is FQNNGV. The CDR3 is 15 amino acids. J lost 5 bases, V lost 5 bases, and 7 bases had no gene match. The CDR3 DNA reads TGTGCCAGCAGCCAAGGACAGGGGGCGGTCGAGACCCAGTACTTC. Amino acid sequence: CASSQGQGAVETQYF.

V is TRBV5-1 and J is TRBJ1-2; 11 bases agree with TRBD1. Germline CDR1 and CDR2: SGHRS and YFSETQ. V lost 4 bases and J lost 1; bases outside the gene matches: 9. The CDR3 has 17 residues. The CDR3: CASSPRTGGGYNYGYTF. In DNA, the CDR3 is TGCGCCAGCAGCCCGAGGACAGGGGGCGGATATAACTATGGCTACACCTTC. The full variable domain, rest sourced from reference TRBV5-1 and TRBJ1-2, is KAGVTQTPRYLIKTRGQQVTLSCSPISGHRSVSWYQQTPGQGLQFLFEYFSETQRNKGNFPGRFSGRQFSNSRSEMNVSTLELGDSALYLCASSPRTGGGYNYGYTFGSGTRLTVV.

Concerning this clone: Possible read error: a much larger clone is one base away. In the same sample, other DNA sequences code for this CDR3. The genes are TRBV30 and TRBJ1-1; possibly TRBD1 for D (6 bases). The CDR3 is made up of 17 amino acids. Germline V gene data show CDR1 as GTSNPN and CDR2 as SVGIG (reference sequence). The CDR3 DNA reads as TGTGCCTGGAGTGTACAGGCTAGGGGCAGGGGTAATTTGGGAGCTTTTTTT. Amino acid sequence: CAWSVQARGRGNLGAFF.

The chain couples TRBV27 to TRBJ1-6; maybe TRBD1 (5 bases). The V and J ends lost 3 bases and 7 bases respectively, with 22 bases between them. The CDR3 sequence is 18 residues long. Germline lookup yields CDR1 MNHEY and CDR2 SMNVEV (reference sequence). As DNA, the CDR3 is TGTGCCAGCAGTTTGGGACTGGGAAAAATCACAAAAAATTCACCCCTCCACTTT. Its translation: CASSLGLGKITKNSPLHF.

Only one count was recorded for this clone. The V call is TRBV6-6, the J call TRBJ2-5; the match to TRBD1 covers 9 bases. Germline assignment: CDR1 MNHNY and CDR2 SVGAGI (reference sequence). The CDR3 consists of 14 residues. V trimming: 9 bases; J trimming: 9 bases; junction bases outside the gene matches: 14. DNA of the CDR3: TGTGCCAGTAGACCCCCTGGGACAGGGTTGGCCCAGTACTTC. Translated: CASRPPGTGLAQYF.

This clone showed up just a few times. V is TRBV7-2 and J is TRBJ1-1; a weak D match, TRBD1 (5 bases). Germline CDR1 reads SGHTA; CDR2 reads FQGNSA. CDR3 length: 12 residues. Deletions cut 3 bases from V and 3 bases from J, with 5 bases between. The CDR3 region is CASSFRDTEAFF. The CDR3 region has the DNA TGTGCCAGCAGCTTCAGGGACACTGAAGCTTTCTTT.

Here the CDR3 DNA reads TGTGCCAGCAGTCCCGGGGGGCGGGGGGCATACACAGATACGCAGTATTTT. Its translation is CASSPGGRGAYTDTQYF. This chain uses TRBV28 with TRBJ2-3; 8 nucleotides agree with TRBD2. The J segment lost 2 bases and the V segment lost 5 bases, leaving 12 bases of the junction unmatched. Germline loops: CDR1 MDHEN, CDR2 SYDVKM. This CDR3 comprises 17 residues.